A selection of T cell receptor beta chains follows, all from one sample in a study of cytomegalovirus exposure and HLA in healthy donors. Measured with immunoSEQ multiplex PCR; TCRdb has only the in-frame clones, and not every one. The sample has about 89,000 clones; 85% are singletons. The sample was PBMCs. The receptors derive from a man in his forties or fifties in good health and CMV-seropositive. Both conserved end residues are part of each CDR3. D genes are given only for firm matches. Size is stated for part of the rows, as once, few or many counts, or as a class when the clone is expanded.

d_gene | abundance | j_gene | v_gene | CDR3nt | CDR3aa
TRBD1 | once | TRBJ2-7 | TRBV11-3 | TGTGCCAGCAGCCCATCTACCGGGACAGGCTACGAGCAGTACTTC | CASSPSTGTGYEQYF
TRBD2 | . | TRBJ2-3 | TRBV4-1 | TGCGCCAGCAGCCAAAGGACTAGCGGGGGGGCTGTAGATACGCAGTATTTT | CASSQRTSGGAVDTQYF
TRBD2 | few | TRBJ2-3 | TRBV5-8 | TGTGCCAGCAGCTACTCCGGGACTAGCGGGATCAGCACAGATACGCAGTATTTT | CASSYSGTSGISTDTQYF
TRBD2 | . | TRBJ2-1 | TRBV7-8 | TGTGCCAGCAGTCGAGGGGGACTAGACCGTCGGAATGAGCAGTTCTTC | CASSRGGLDRRNEQFF
TRBD2 | . | TRBJ2-5 | TRBV5-4 | TGTGCCAGCAGCTTCCGACTAGCGGGGCAAGAGACCCAGTACTTC | CASSFRLAGQETQYF
TRBD2 | . | TRBJ2-7 | TRBV6-1 | TGTGCCATAACTAACAGCGGGGGGATTTCCTACGAGCAGTACTTC | CAITNSGGISYEQYF
. | . | TRBJ1-2 | TRBV21-1 | TGTGCCAGCAGCAACTGTACGGGACAGGCCCCGAATAACTATGGCTACACCTTC | CASSNCTGQAPNNYGYTF
TRBD1 | . | TRBJ2-7 | TRBV7-7 | TGTGCTAGCAGCTTAGCGCAGGGGGCGAACTACGAGCAGTACTTC | CASSLAQGANYEQYF
. | . | TRBJ1-2 | TRBV2 | TGTGCCAGCAAATACAGGGAGAGCTATGGCTACACCTTC | CASKYRESYGYTF
TRBD1 | once | TRBJ1-2 | TRBV5-1 | TGCGCCAGCAGCCAGGGACAGGGGGTCGGCTACACCTTC | CASSQGQGVGYTF
TRBD1 | . | TRBJ2-7 | TRBV28 | TGTGCCAGTACTACAGGGGCCTGGGAGCAGTACTTC | CASTTGAWEQYF
TRBD2 | . | TRBJ2-1 | TRBV28 | TGTGCCAGCTCATTGACTAGCGGGAGGTACAATGAGCAGTTCTTC | CASSLTSGRYNEQFF
TRBD1 | . | TRBJ1-5 | TRBV18 | TGTGCCAGCTCACCCAAAGGACAGGACAATCAGCCCCAGCATTTT | CASSPKGQDNQPQHF
TRBD1 | once | TRBJ2-1 | TRBV6-5 | TGTGCCAGCAGTCCCTCAGTGGGGGACAGGGAGTTCTTC | CASSPSVGDREFF
. | . | TRBJ2-4 | TRBV5-6 | TGTGCCAGCAGCTTGGAGGACAGATTAGCCAAAAACATTCAGTACTTC | CASSLEDRLAKNIQYF
. | . | TRBJ2-5 | TRBV5-1 | TGCGCCAGCAGCCTTTACTTGGGGGCGCTTGAGCAGTACTTC | CASSLYLGALEQYF
TRBD1 | . | TRBJ1-2 | TRBV4-1 | TGCGCCAGCAGCGAGACAGGGGATGGCTACACCTTC | CASSETGDGYTF
. | few | TRBJ1-5 | TRBV18 | TGTGCCAGCTCAGATGGAGGCAATCAGCCCCAGCATTTT | CASSDGGNQPQHF
TRBD2 | once | TRBJ2-1 | TRBV5-8 | TGTGCCAGCAGCGTCCCGACTAGCGGAGTTTACAATGAGCAGTTCTTC | CASSVPTSGVYNEQFF
TRBD2 | . | TRBJ2-7 | TRBV11-1 | TGTGCCAGCAGCTCCACCGGGACTAGCGCCTACGAGCAGTACTTC | CASSSTGTSAYEQYF
. | . | TRBJ1-2 | TRBV7-2 | TGTGCCAGCGGCACAGGATTCTATGGCTACACCTTC | CASGTGFYGYTF
TRBD1 | few | TRBJ1-1 | TRBV27 | TGTGCCAGCAGTTCGACAGGGGTTAGGGACACTGAAGCTTTCTTT | CASSSTGVRDTEAFF
TRBD2 | once | TRBJ2-1 | TRBV13 | TGTGCCAGCAGCTTAATAAAATGGGTCGCGGGGGGGGGCAATGAGCAGTTCTTC | CASSLIKWVAGGGNEQFF
. | once | TRBJ1-1 | TRBV19 | TGTGCCAGTACCCCGGACAGAGGAACTGAAGCTTTCTTT | CASTPDRGTEAFF
. | . | TRBJ2-5 | TRBV5-1 | TGCGCCAGCAGCGAGCCCACGTTAAGGACCCAGTACTTC | CASSEPTLRTQYF
. | . | TRBJ2-1 | TRBV18 | TGTGCCAGCTCAACGGACAGCACGCCCTACAATGAGCAGTTCTTC | CASSTDSTPYNEQFF
. | . | TRBJ2-7 | TRBV29-1 | TGCAGCGTCTGTGAAAGGGGGGGATCCTACGAGCAGTACTTC | CSVCERGGSYEQYF
. | . | TRBJ1-1 | TRBV19 | TGTGCCAGTAGTTCGAACCACAGGGCGAACACTGAAGCTTTCTTT | CASSSNHRANTEAFF
TRBD2 | . | TRBJ2-7 | TRBV9 | TGTGCCAGCAGCGTAGCGTCTAGCGGGGGCTACGAGCAGTACTTC | CASSVASSGGYEQYF
TRBD2 | . | TRBJ2-1 | TRBV11-2 | TGTGCCAGCAGCTTATATGGTAGCGGGAGCTCCTACAATGAGCAGTTCTTC | CASSLYGSGSSYNEQFF
TRBD2 | . | TRBJ2-5 | TRBV19 | TGTGCCAGCGCACTAGCGGCCCAAGAGACCCAGTACTTC | CASALAAQETQYF
. | . | TRBJ2-7 | TRBV6-6 | TGTGCCAGCATCAAGGACGGGAGCTCCTACGAGCAGTACTTC | CASIKDGSSYEQYF
TRBD1 | . | TRBJ1-5 | TRBV15 | TGTGCCACCAGCAGAGGCCGGGACAGGGGGCTGGGCAATCAGCCCCAGCATTTT | CATSRGRDRGLGNQPQHF
. | . | TRBJ1-1 | TRBV6-1 | TGTGCCACTCGACGGGAAAACACTGAAGCTTTCTTT | CATRRENTEAFF
. | once | TRBJ2-2 | TRBV7-7 | TGTGCTAGCAGCCCCACCGGTCAACCAACCGGGGAGCTGTTTTTT | CASSPTGQPTGELFF
TRBD1 | few | TRBJ1-2 | TRBV7-2 | TGTGCCAGCAGCTTAGAGGCAGGGGGCGCAGCTAACTATGGCTACACCTTC | CASSLEAGGAANYGYTF
. | few | TRBJ1-6 | TRBV6-5 | TGTGCCAGCAGTTTTGCAAGACTCTATAATTCACCCCTCCACTTT | CASSFARLYNSPLHF
TRBD1 | . | TRBJ1-2 | TRBV25-1 | TGTGCCAGCAGTGACACGGACAGGGTCTATGGCTACACCTTC | CASSDTDRVYGYTF
. | . | TRBJ2-7 | TRBV5-1 | TGCGCCAGCAGCTTGGCAGGCAGGGGTGTCGAGCAGTACTTC | CASSLAGRGVEQYF
TRBD1 | . | TRBJ2-7 | TRBV20-1 | TGCAGTGCCCGGACAGGTTACGAGCAGTACTTC | CSARTGYEQYF
. | . | TRBJ2-3 | TRBV7-2 | TGTGCCAGCCAGGACTGGGGAAGCACAGATACGCAGTATTTT | CASQDWGSTDTQYF
. | . | TRBJ2-5 | TRBV10-2 | TGCGCCAGCAGTGAGTGGGCAGGGCGAGGAGAGACCCAGTACTTC | CASSEWAGRGETQYF
. | . | TRBJ2-2 | TRBV10-3 | TGTGCCATCAGTGGCGGCTCCGAGGGCGGGGAGCTGTTTTTT | CAISGGSEGGELFF